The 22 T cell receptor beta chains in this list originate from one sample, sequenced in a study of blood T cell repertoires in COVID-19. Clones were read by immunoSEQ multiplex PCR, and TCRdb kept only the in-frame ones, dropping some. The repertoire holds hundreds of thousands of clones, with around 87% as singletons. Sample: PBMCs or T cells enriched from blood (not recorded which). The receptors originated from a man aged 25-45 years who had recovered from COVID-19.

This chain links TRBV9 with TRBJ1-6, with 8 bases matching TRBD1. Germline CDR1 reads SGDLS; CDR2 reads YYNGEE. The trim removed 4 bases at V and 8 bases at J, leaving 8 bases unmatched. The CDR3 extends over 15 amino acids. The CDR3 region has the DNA TGTGCCAGCAGCACCAGGACAGGGTGGGATTCACCCCTCCACTTT. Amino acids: CASSTRTGWDSPLHF.

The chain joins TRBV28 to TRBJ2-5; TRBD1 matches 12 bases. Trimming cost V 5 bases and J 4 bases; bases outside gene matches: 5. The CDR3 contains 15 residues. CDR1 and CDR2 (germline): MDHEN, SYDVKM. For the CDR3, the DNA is TGTGCCAGCAGTGTGGGGACAGGGGGCGTAGAGACCCAGTACTTC. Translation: CASSVGTGGVETQYF.

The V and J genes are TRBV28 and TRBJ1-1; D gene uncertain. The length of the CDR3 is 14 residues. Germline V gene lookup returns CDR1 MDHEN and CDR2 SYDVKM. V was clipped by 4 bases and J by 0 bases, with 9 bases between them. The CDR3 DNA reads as TGTGCCAGCAGTTCTACAGCTATGAACACTGAAGCTTTCTTT. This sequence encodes CASSSTAMNTEAFF.

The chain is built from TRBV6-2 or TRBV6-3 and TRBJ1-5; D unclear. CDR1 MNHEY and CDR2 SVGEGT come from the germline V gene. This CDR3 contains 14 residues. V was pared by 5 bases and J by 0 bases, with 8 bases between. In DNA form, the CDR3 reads TGTGCCAGCAGTCCAGACTATAGCAATCAGCCCCAGCATTTT. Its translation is CASSPDYSNQPQHF.

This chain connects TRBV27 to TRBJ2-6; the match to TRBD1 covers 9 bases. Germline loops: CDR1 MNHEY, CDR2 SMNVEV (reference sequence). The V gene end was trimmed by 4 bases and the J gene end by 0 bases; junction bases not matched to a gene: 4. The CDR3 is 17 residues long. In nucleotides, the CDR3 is TGTGCCAGCAGTTCCGGACAGGGGTTCTCTGGGGCCAACGTCCTGACTTTC. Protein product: CASSSGQGFSGANVLTF.

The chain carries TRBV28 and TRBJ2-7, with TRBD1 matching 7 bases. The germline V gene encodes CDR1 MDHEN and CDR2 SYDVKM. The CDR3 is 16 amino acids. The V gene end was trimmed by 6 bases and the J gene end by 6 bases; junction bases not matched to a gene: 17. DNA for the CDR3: TGTGCCAGCAGCTCACCAGGGTTATCCAGGGGGTGCGAGCAGTACTTC. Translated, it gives CASSSPGLSRGCEQYF.

The CDR3 coding sequence is TGCAGCGTTGAGGAAGGACTGACATGGGTAGATACGCAGTATTTT. This codes for CSVEEGLTWVDTQYF. The chain combines TRBV29-1 with TRBJ2-3; a weak D match, TRBD2 (5 bases). The CDR3 consists of 15 residues. Germline CDR1 and CDR2: SQVTM and ANQGSEA. Deletions cut 3 bases from V and 5 bases from J, with 18 bases between.

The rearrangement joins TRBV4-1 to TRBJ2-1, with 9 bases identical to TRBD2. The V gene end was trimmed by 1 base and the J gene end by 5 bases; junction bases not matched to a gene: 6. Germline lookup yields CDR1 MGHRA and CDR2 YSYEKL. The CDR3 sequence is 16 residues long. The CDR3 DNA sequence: TGCGCCAGCAGCCAAGGGATGACTAGCGGACACAATGAGCAGTTCTTC. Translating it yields CASSQGMTSGHNEQFF.

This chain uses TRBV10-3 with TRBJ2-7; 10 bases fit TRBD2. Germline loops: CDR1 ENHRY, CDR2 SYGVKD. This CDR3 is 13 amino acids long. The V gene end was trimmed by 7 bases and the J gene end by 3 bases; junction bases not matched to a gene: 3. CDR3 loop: CAIKTSGNYEQYF. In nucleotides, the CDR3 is TGTGCCATCAAAACTAGCGGGAACTACGAGCAGTACTTC.

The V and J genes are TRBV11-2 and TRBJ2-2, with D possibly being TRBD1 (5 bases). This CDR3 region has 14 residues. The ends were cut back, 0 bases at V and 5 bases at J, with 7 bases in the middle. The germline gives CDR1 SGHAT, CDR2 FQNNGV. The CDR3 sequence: CASSLERQTGELFF. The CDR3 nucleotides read TGTGCCAGCAGCTTAGAGAGACAGACCGGGGAGCTGTTTTTT.

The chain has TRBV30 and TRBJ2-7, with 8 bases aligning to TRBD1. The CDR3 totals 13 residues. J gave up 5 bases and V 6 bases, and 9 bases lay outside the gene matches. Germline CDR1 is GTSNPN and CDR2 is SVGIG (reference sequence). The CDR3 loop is CACTPGQVNEQYF. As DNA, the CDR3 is TGTGCCTGCACCCCGGGACAGGTAAACGAGCAGTACTTC.

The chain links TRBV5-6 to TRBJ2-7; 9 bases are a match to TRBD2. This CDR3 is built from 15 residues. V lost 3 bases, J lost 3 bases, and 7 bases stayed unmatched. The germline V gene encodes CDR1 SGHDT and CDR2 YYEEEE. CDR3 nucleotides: TGTGCCAGCAGCTGGTTAGCGGGAGTAGTCTACGAGCAGTACTTC. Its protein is CASSWLAGVVYEQYF.

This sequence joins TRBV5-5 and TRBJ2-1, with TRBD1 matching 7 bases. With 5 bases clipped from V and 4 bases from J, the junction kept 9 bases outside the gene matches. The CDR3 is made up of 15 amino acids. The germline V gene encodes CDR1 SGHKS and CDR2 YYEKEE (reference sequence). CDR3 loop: CASRQTGTEYNEQFF. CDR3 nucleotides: TGTGCCAGCAGACAAACCGGGACAGAGTACAATGAGCAGTTCTTC.

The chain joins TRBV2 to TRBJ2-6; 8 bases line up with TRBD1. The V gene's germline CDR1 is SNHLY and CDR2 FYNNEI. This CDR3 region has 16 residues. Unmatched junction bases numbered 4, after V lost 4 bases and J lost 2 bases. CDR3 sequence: CASSVQGAAGANVLTF. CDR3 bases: TGTGCCAGCAGTGTCCAGGGGGCGGCTGGGGCCAACGTCCTGACTTTC.

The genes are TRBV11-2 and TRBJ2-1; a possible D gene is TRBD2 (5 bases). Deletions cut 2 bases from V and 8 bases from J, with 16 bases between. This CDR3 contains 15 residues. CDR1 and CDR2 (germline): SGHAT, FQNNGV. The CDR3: CASSLNSEAYYEQFF. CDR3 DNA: TGTGCCAGCAGCTTAAATTCGGAGGCTTACTATGAGCAGTTCTTC.

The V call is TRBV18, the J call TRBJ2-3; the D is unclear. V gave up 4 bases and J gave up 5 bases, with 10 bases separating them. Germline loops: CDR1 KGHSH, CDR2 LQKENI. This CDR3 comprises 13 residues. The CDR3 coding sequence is TGTGCCAGCTCACGGAACGCTAGAGATACGCAGTATTTT. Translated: CASSRNARDTQYF.

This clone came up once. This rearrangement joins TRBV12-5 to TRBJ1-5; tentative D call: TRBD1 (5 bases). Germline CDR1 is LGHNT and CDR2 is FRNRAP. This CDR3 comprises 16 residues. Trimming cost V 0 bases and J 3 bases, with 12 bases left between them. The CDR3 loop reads CASGLVGGTYNQPQHF. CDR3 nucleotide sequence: TGTGCTAGTGGTTTGGTAGGCGGGACTTACAATCAGCCCCAGCATTTT.

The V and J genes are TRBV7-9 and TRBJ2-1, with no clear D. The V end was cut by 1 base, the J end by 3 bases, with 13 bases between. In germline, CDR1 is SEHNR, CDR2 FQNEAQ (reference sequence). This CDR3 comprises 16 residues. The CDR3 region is CASSLVGRVGYNEQFF. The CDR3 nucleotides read TGTGCCAGCAGCTTAGTCGGCCGGGTCGGCTACAATGAGCAGTTCTTC.

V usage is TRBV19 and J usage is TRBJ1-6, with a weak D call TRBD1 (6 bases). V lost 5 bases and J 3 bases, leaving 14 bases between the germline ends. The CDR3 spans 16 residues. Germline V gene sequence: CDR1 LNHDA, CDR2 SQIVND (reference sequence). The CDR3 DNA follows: TGTGCCAGTAGTCCCTCCGGACAGCTCTATAATTCACCCCTCCACTTT. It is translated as CASSPSGQLYNSPLHF.

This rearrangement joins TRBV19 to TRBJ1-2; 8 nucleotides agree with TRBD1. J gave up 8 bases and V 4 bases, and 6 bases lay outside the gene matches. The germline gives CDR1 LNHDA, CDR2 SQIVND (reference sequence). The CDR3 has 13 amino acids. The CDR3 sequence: CASSKDRVEGYTF. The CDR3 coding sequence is TGTGCCAGTAGTAAGGACAGGGTGGAAGGCTACACCTTC.

The DNA of the CDR3 is TGTGCCAGCAGCTTAGTCCCAGGCCCGAACACCGGGGAGCTGTTTTTT. Translation gives CASSLVPGPNTGELFF. J is TRBJ2-2 and V is TRBV7-3; D is unclear. Germline-derived CDR1 and CDR2 are SGHTA and FQGTGA. This CDR3 spans 16 amino acids. Trimming shortened V by 2 bases and J by 0 bases, and 10 bases separated the two germline ends.

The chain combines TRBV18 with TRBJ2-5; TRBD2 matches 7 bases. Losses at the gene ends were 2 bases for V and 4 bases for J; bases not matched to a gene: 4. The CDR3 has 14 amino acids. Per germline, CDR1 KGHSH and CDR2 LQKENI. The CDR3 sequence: CASSPAGVGETQYF. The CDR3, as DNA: TGTGCCAGCTCACCAGCGGGAGTGGGAGAGACCCAGTACTTC.